The source of this T cell receptor (beta chain) is a study of cytomegalovirus exposure and HLA in healthy donors. The study's findings and limits: Presence/absence analyses rested on an assumption that sequencing depth was roughly uniform across donors. There was a cluster of highly shared sequence variants that was likely a sequencing artifact. Among CMV-associated TCR beta chains, most appeared HLA-restricted in a later analysis. Reported results showed that the classifier diagnosed cytomegalovirus status with high specificity and sensitivity.

As regards this clone: The antigen remains undetermined.

60 Vbeta and 13 Jbeta primers were used in PCR. This table comes from immunoSEQ multiplex PCR, and its TCRdb copy is limited to in-frame clones, with some not included. The sample records about 170,000 clones, 75% being singletons. The CDR3 covers 12 residues. Germline CDR1 is SGHNT and CDR2 is YYREEE (reference sequence). V was pared by 4 bases and J by 7 bases, with 12 bases between. The receptor comes from a woman aged 50 to 60 in good health and CMV-seropositive. The sequenced sample was PBMCs. The chain combines TRBV5-4 with TRBJ2-7, with D possibly being TRBD1 (5 bases). In DNA, the CDR3 is TGTGCCAGCAGCGTTGACAGTAGGGAGCAGTACTTC. This translates into CASSVDSREQYF.